What follows are 20 T cell receptor beta chains derived from one specimen sequenced in a study of blood T cell repertoires in COVID-19. The repertoire was sequenced with immunoSEQ multiplex PCR; TCRdb's copy has only in-frame clones and lacks some. The sample carries tens of thousands of clones, 85% to 90% recorded once. The sequenced sample was peripheral blood. The receptors derive from a man in his sixties or seventies with active COVID-19.

This chain connects TRBV5-1 to TRBJ2-2; TRBD1 aligns across 7 bases. The CDR3 is 14 residues long. V was pared by 7 bases and J by 6 bases, with 9 bases of the junction left unmatched. Germline CDR1 and CDR2: SGHRS and YFSETQ. The CDR3 is CASRRGSDAGELFF. DNA of the CDR3: TGCGCCAGCCGCAGGGGGTCAGACGCCGGGGAGCTGTTTTTT.

The chain combines TRBV11-2 with TRBJ2-7, with 9 bases aligning to TRBD1. The trim removed 1 base at V and 10 bases at J, leaving 8 bases unmatched. The length of the CDR3 is 14 residues. Per germline, CDR1 SGHAT and CDR2 FQNNGV. The DNA of the CDR3 is TGTGCCAGCAGCTTAGCGGGACAGGGTGGGAGACAGTACTTC. Translating gives CASSLAGQGGRQYF.

The chain joins TRBV13 to TRBJ1-1, with D possibly TRBD1 on 6 matching bases. The CDR3 is 15 residues long. Germline V CDR1 and CDR2: PRHDT, FYEKMQ (reference sequence). V gave up 0 bases and J gave up 3 bases, with 11 bases separating them. In DNA, the CDR3 is TGTGCCAGCAGCTTAGGTTCGAGGGGGTACACTGAAGCTTTCTTT. Amino acids: CASSLGSRGYTEAFF. Combining the CDR3 with reference TRBV13 and TRBJ1-1 gives the whole variable domain AAGVIQSPRHLIKEKRETATLKCYPIPRHDTVYWYQQGPGQDPQFLISFYEKMQSDKGSIPDRFSAQQFSDYHSELNMSSLELGDSALYFCASSLGSRGYTEAFFGQGTRLTVV.

This chain uses TRBV5-1 with TRBJ2-3, with 11 bases fitting TRBD1. The CDR3 runs to 14 residues. Trimming at V came to 5 bases and at J to 1 base, leaving 0 bases not matched to a gene. CDR1 SGHRS and CDR2 YFSETQ come from the germline V gene. The DNA of the CDR3 is TGCGCCAGCAGGGACAGGGGGCGCACAGATACGCAGTATTTT. Translating gives CASRDRGRTDTQYF.

The V and J genes are TRBV3-1 (or the pseudogene TRBV3-2) and TRBJ2-5; TRBD2 might be the D (5 bases). CDR1 is LGHDT, CDR2 YNNKEL, per germline (reference sequence). V was shortened by 1 base and J by 7 bases, with 13 bases between the two germline ends. The CDR3 loop spans 14 amino acids. Here the CDR3 DNA reads TGTGCCAGCAGCCAAGGTTTGGACGGAGGGACCCAGTACTTC. This gives the protein CASSQGLDGGTQYF.

This clone was found once. This chain joins TRBV4-1 and TRBJ2-6; 8 nucleotides match TRBD1. Germline-derived CDR1 and CDR2 are MGHRA and YSYEKL. The CDR3 consists of 20 residues. V lost 2 bases and J lost 0; bases outside the gene matches: 12. CDR3 amino acids: CASSQLRPGQVNSGANVLTF. In DNA, the CDR3 is TGCGCCAGCAGCCAACTTAGACCGGGACAGGTAAACTCTGGGGCCAACGTCCTGACTTTC.

The chain employs TRBV4-3 and TRBJ1-6; D is perhaps TRBD1 (6 bases). Germline CDR1 LGHNA, CDR2 YSLEER. The CDR3 is 15 residues long. V was clipped by 0 bases and J by 10 bases, with 13 bases between them. Here the CDR3 DNA reads TGCGCCAGCAGCCAAGAAGGGGGGGCTCGGTCACCCCTCCACTTT. Residues: CASSQEGGARSPLHF.

This clone was found once. J is TRBJ1-4 and V is TRBV10-3; 7 bases align to TRBD1. Losses at the gene ends were 2 bases for V and 7 bases for J; bases not matched to a gene: 10. Looked up from germline, CDR1 is ENHRY and CDR2 is SYGVKD. CDR3 size: 16 residues. The CDR3 loop reads CAISERDSGGIEKLFF. CDR3 bases: TGTGCCATCAGTGAGCGGGACAGCGGGGGCATTGAAAAACTGTTTTTT.

The chain uses TRBV5-5 and TRBJ1-2; D uncertain. Germline V gene sequence: CDR1 SGHKS, CDR2 YYEKEE (reference sequence). The CDR3 is 15 residues long. Trimming left V 0 bases short and J 5 bases short, with 14 bases between. The CDR3 DNA reads TGTGCCAGCAGCTTGGCTCCGGAGGGAGGTTATGGCTACACCTTC. The encoded protein is CASSLAPEGGYGYTF.

This chain connects TRBV23-1 to TRBJ2-7; no clear D. TRBV23-1 is an ORF, with its function uncertain. V lost 3 bases, J lost 0 bases, and 15 bases lay in between. The CDR3 has 16 residues. Here the CDR3 reads CASSHLQRVTSYEQYF. CDR3 coding DNA: TGCGCCAGCAGTCACCTCCAACGGGTGACCTCCTACGAGCAGTACTTC.

The rearrangement joins TRBV5-5 to TRBJ2-1; possibly TRBD2 for D (5 bases). This CDR3 is 13 amino acids long. The V end lost 1 base, the J end lost 10 bases, and 12 bases lay between the germline ends. Per the germline V gene, CDR1 is SGHKS and CDR2 is YYEKEE (reference sequence). CDR3 in DNA: TGTGCCAGCAGCTTGCCCCACAGCGGCGAGCAGTTCTTC. Its translation: CASSLPHSGEQFF. The full variable domain, in which reference TRBV5-5 and TRBJ2-1 provide the parts outside the CDR3, is DAGVTQSPTHLIKTRGQQVTLRCSPISGHKSVSWYQQVLGQGPQFIFQYYEKEERGRGNFPDRFSARQFPNYSSELNVNALLLGDSALYLCASSLPHSGEQFFGPGTRLTVL.

The rearrangement uses TRBV24-1 and TRBJ2-1; TRBD2 matches 10 bases. From germline, CDR1 is KGHDR and CDR2 SFDVKD. The ends lost 7 bases at V and 4 bases at J; junction bases unmatched: 6. The CDR3 contains 15 residues. CDR3 amino acids: CATRDGSGGYNEQFF. In nucleotides, the CDR3 is TGTGCCACCAGAGACGGTAGCGGGGGGTACAATGAGCAGTTCTTC.

The chain combines TRBV19 with TRBJ1-5, with 9 bases aligning to TRBD1. CDR3 length: 13 residues. The germline CDR1 and CDR2 sequences are LNHDA and SQIVND (reference sequence). V was pared by 8 bases and J by 5 bases, with 4 bases of the junction left unmatched. The CDR3 nucleotides are TGTGCCAGTGGGGGACAGGGATATCAGCCCCAGCATTTT. It specifies CASGGQGYQPQHF.

The chain has TRBV4-1 and TRBJ2-1; D may be TRBD2 (5 bases). The CDR3 runs to 15 residues. CDR1 and CDR2 (germline): MGHRA, YSYEKL. Trimming took 1 base from V and 9 from J, leaving 16 bases between them. Here the CDR3 reads CASSQARSSSGEQFF. In DNA, the CDR3 is TGCGCCAGCAGCCAAGCCAGGTCTAGCTCAGGTGAGCAGTTCTTC.

The chain has TRBV20-1 and TRBJ1-2; weak D call: TRBD1 (5 bases). Germline V gene sequence: CDR1 DFQATT, CDR2 SNEGSKA (reference sequence). This CDR3 has 15 amino acids. Trimming pared 3 bases from V and 4 bases from J, leaving 18 bases between. The CDR3 DNA reads as TGCAGTGCTAGTACGGGCGCGGGACTCCTCTATGGCTACACCTTC. It codes for CSASTGAGLLYGYTF.

The chain employs TRBV6-5 and TRBJ2-3; no firm D call. Germline values: CDR1 MNHEY, CDR2 SVGAGI. Trimming shortened V by 0 bases and J by 0 bases, and 7 bases separated the two germline ends. This CDR3 contains 15 residues. The CDR3 protein is CASSYSTGSTDTQYF. CDR3 sequence (DNA): TGTGCCAGCAGTTACTCGACCGGGAGCACAGATACGCAGTATTTT.

V is TRBV5-1 and J is TRBJ2-7; 14 bases map to TRBD2. Germline-derived CDR1 and CDR2 are SGHRS and YFSETQ. V lost 4 bases, J lost 7 bases, and 13 bases stayed unmatched. The CDR3 totals 17 residues. CDR3 sequence (DNA): TGCGCCAGCAGCAGGGGACTAGCGGGAGTCATCGCTTGGGAGCAGTACTTC. Residues: CASSRGLAGVIAWEQYF.

The chain is built from TRBV6-2 or TRBV6-3 and TRBJ2-7; 9 bases are a match to TRBD2. After removal of 1 base from V and 2 bases from J, the junction contained 9 bases not matched to a gene. The CDR3 contains 17 residues. Germline V gene sequence: CDR1 MNHEY, CDR2 SVGEGT. The CDR3 DNA follows: TGTGCCAGCAGTTACTTTCCCAGCGGGAGGTTGCCCTACGAGCAGTACTTC. Its protein product is CASSYFPSGRLPYEQYF.

The chain recombines TRBV28 with TRBJ2-7; 7 nucleotides agree with TRBD2. V shed 1 base, J shed 9 bases, and the junction held 3 bases outside the gene matches. Germline V gene lookup returns CDR1 MDHEN and CDR2 SYDVKM. This CDR3 region has 12 residues. The CDR3 sequence: CASSLFGEGQYF. In DNA, the CDR3 is TGTGCCAGCAGTTTATTTGGGGAGGGGCAGTACTTC.

The rearrangement uses TRBV11-2 and TRBJ2-3; D gene ambiguous. This CDR3 is 13 amino acids long. V lost 0 bases, J lost 11 bases, and 12 bases lay in between. The germline CDR1 and CDR2 sequences are SGHAT and FQNNGV. Written as DNA, the CDR3 is TGTGCCAGCAGCTTAGAGTTCGGTAGTAGGCAGTATTTT. Its translation is CASSLEFGSRQYF.